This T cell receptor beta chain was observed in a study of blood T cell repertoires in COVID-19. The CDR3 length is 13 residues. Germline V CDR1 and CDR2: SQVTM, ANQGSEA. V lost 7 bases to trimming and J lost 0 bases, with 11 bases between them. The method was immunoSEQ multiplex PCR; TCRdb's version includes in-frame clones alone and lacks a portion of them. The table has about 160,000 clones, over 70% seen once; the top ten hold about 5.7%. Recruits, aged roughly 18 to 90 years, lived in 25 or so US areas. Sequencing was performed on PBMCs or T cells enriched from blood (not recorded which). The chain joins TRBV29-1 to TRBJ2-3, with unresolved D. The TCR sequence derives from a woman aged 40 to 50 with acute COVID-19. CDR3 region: CSALLVSTDTQYF. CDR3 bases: TGCAGCGCCCTACTTGTCAGCACAGATACGCAGTATTTT.